The TCR beta chain under discussion was sequenced for a study of T cells in Graves' hyperthyroidism and ophthalmopathy. The CDR3 length is 13 residues. The V end was cut by 1 base, the J end by 7 bases, with 11 bases between. From germline, CDR1 is MNHEY and CDR2 SMNVEV (reference sequence). This clonotype was recorded many times. Its target is unknown. Amplified regions were TCR beta CDR3 sequences from RNA transcripts. Initially, a first-round RT-PCR of the TCR CDR3 employed the HTBI primer set. In TCRdb, the multiplex PCR reads were re-called with MiXCR into one record per CDR3 protein. The table lists about 500,000 distinct CDR3 sequences, about 16% of them singletons. Notes on the study in general: A model of 13 V-J pairs discriminated ophthalmopathy from stable hyperthyroidism.

Orbital computed tomography and thyroid ultrasound, together with serum TRAb and thyroxine and clinical symptoms, were used for diagnoses. This TCR came from a woman in her 30s with Graves' ophthalmopathy. The chain employs TRBV27 and TRBJ2-7; TRBD1 is a possible D gene (6 bases). Material: blood. Written as DNA, the CDR3 is TGTGCCAGCAGTTTATTTCAGGGGCGTGAGCAGTACTTC. Its protein is CASSLFQGREQYF.